One and the same sample provided the 26 T cell receptor beta chains below, sequenced in a study of cytomegalovirus exposure and HLA in healthy donors. The PCR made use of 60 Vbeta and 13 Jbeta primers. Some clones are missing from TCRdb's copy, which holds only in-frame ones; the method was immunoSEQ multiplex PCR. The sample has 60,000 to 70,000 clones, about four fifths seen once. Input material: PBMCs. Receptors originate from a woman aged 25 to 39 in good health and CMV-seronegative.

This clone showed up just once. This chain uses TRBV10-1 with TRBJ2-7; 8 nucleotides line up with TRBD2. The J segment lost 5 bases and the V segment lost 6 bases, leaving 6 bases of the junction unmatched. In germline, CDR1 is WNHNN, CDR2 SYGVQD (reference sequence). The CDR3 is 13 amino acids. The CDR3, as DNA: TGCGCCAGCAGCGAGGGACTAGTTGACGAGCAGTACTTC. Translated, it gives CASSEGLVDEQYF.

A single count supports this clone. The chain uses TRBV28 and TRBJ2-7; possibly TRBD2 for D (5 bases). The CDR3 has 16 amino acids. Germline loops: CDR1 MDHEN, CDR2 SYDVKM. V lost 3 bases and J 0 bases, leaving 15 bases between the germline ends. The CDR3 region is CASSFQGLMSSYEQYF. CDR3 sequence (DNA): TGTGCCAGCAGTTTCCAAGGACTGATGAGCTCCTACGAGCAGTACTTC.

The rearrangement links TRBV6-1 to TRBJ2-7; unclear D gene. V was clipped by 8 bases and J by 2 bases, with 13 bases between them. The CDR3 runs to 13 residues. Germline V gene data show CDR1 as MNHNS and CDR2 as SASEGT. The CDR3 reads CASQRWVPYEQYF. DNA of the CDR3: TGTGCCAGCCAGAGGTGGGTCCCCTACGAGCAGTACTTC.

The V and J genes are TRBV4-1 and TRBJ2-1, with TRBD2 matching 11 bases. The CDR3 sequence is 17 residues long. The trim removed 1 base at V and 5 bases at J, leaving 7 bases unmatched. Germline V CDR1 and CDR2: MGHRA, YSYEKL. This CDR3 reads CASSQGLAGGLHNEQFF. CDR3 in DNA: TGCGCCAGCAGCCAAGGTCTAGCGGGGGGTCTACACAATGAGCAGTTCTTC.

The genes are TRBV14 and TRBJ1-1, with no clear D. There are 11 residues in the CDR3. Trimming shortened V by 2 bases and J by 8 bases, and 6 bases separated the two germline ends. Per the germline V gene, CDR1 is SGHDN and CDR2 is FVKESK. The CDR3 loop is CASSQSLEAFF. For the CDR3, the DNA is TGTGCCAGCAGCCAATCCTTGGAAGCTTTCTTT. The complete variable domain, with remaining parts taken from reference TRBV14 and TRBJ1-1, reads EAGVTQFPSHSVIEKGQTVTLRCDPISGHDNLYWYRRVMGKEIKFLLHFVKESKQDESGMPNNRFLAERTGGTYSTLKVQPAELEDSGVYFCASSQSLEAFFGQGTRLTVV.

The V call is TRBV30, the J call TRBJ2-6, with D perhaps TRBD2 (7 bases). Trimming left V 5 bases short and J 0 bases short, with 8 bases between. Germline V gene lookup returns CDR1 GTSNPN and CDR2 SVGIG (reference sequence). The length of the CDR3 is 14 residues. Written as DNA, the CDR3 is TGTGCCTGGGGGGGGGCCTCTGGGGCCAACGTCCTGACTTTC. Amino acids: CAWGGASGANVLTF.

The chain carries TRBV6-5 and TRBJ2-5; 7 nucleotides agree with TRBD2. Germline V gene data show CDR1 as MNHEY and CDR2 as SVGAGI. Trimming cost V 2 bases and J 7 bases; bases outside gene matches: 4. The CDR3 runs to 13 residues. CDR3 region: CASSYSGGGTQYF. The CDR3 region has the DNA TGTGCCAGCAGTTACAGCGGCGGGGGGACCCAGTACTTC.

The CDR3 loop reads CASSPDRVNTEAFF. CDR3 nucleotides: TGCGCCAGCAGCCCCGACAGGGTGAACACTGAAGCTTTCTTT. The J gene is TRBJ1-1, the V gene TRBV4-1; 7 bases match TRBD1. Germline trimming cut 4 bases from V and 0 bases from J; bases unmatched to any gene: 2. The length of the CDR3 is 14 residues. CDR1 and CDR2 (germline): MGHRA, YSYEKL.

V and J are TRBV4-3 and TRBJ2-3; the D gene is possibly TRBD1 (6 bases). Trimming removed 4 bases at V and 3 bases at J, with 17 bases between. The CDR3 length is 16 residues. CDR1 and CDR2 (germline): LGHNA, YSLEER. Written as DNA, the CDR3 is TGCGCCAGCAGCCCCGGGGCGGACCAGGGGACAGATACGCAGTATTTT. Its protein product is CASSPGADQGTDTQYF.

V usage is TRBV6-1 and J usage is TRBJ2-2; the D is unclear. The ends were cut back, 8 bases at V and 6 bases at J, with 16 bases in the middle. Germline CDR1 MNHNS, CDR2 SASEGT. The CDR3 has 14 residues. The CDR3 region has the DNA TGTGCCAGCCTGGCTCAGGTGCTCTCCGGGGAGCTGTTTTTT. Translated, it gives CASLAQVLSGELFF.

The chain couples TRBV4-1 to TRBJ1-6; 7 positions agree with TRBD1. Germline CDR1 and CDR2: MGHRA and YSYEKL. The CDR3 sequence is 16 residues long. J lost 3 bases, V lost 3 bases, and 5 bases had no gene match. The CDR3 DNA reads TGCGCCAGCAGCCACCCGGGACAGTTCTATAATTCACCCCTCCACTTT. Translation gives CASSHPGQFYNSPLHF.

The chain carries TRBV7-2 and TRBJ1-4; D is unresolved. Germline CDR1 is SGHTA and CDR2 is FQGNSA. The CDR3 spans 15 residues. The ends were cut back, 1 base at V and 10 bases at J, with 16 bases in the middle. The DNA of the CDR3 is TGTGCCAGCAGCTTAGGTCCGGCCCCCGAGGGAAAACTGTTTTTT. Amino acids: CASSLGPAPEGKLFF.

To note about this clone: Other DNA sequences in the same sample also yield this CDR3. The rearrangement uses TRBV30 and TRBJ1-5; no firm D call. Trimming took 0 bases from V and 4 from J, leaving 7 bases between them. Germline CDR1 reads GTSNPN; CDR2 reads SVGIG (reference sequence). This CDR3 spans 13 amino acids. Here the CDR3 DNA reads TGTGCCTGGAGTGTACGAGGTAATCAGCCCCAGCATTTT. Protein product: CAWSVRGNQPQHF. The full variable domain, in which reference TRBV30 and TRBJ1-5 provide the parts outside the CDR3, is SQTIHQWPATLVQPVGSPLSLECTVEGTSNPNLYWYRQAAGRGLQLLFYSVGIGQISSEVPQNLSASRPQDRQFILSSKKLLLSDSGFYLCAWSVRGNQPQHFGDGTRLSIL.

This clone has more than one count but fewer than ten. This chain connects TRBV30 to TRBJ1-5, with TRBD1 matching over 11 bases. The CDR3 is made up of 13 amino acids. The junction had 6 bases not matched to a gene; V was cut back by 4 bases and J by 10 bases. The germline V gene has CDR1 GTSNPN and CDR2 SVGIG (reference sequence). The CDR3 spells CAWTSGTGGPQHF. The CDR3 DNA is TGTGCCTGGACGTCCGGGACAGGGGGACCCCAGCATTTT.

The rearrangement uses TRBV6-5 and TRBJ2-1; TRBD2 matches at 13 bases. V trimming: 7 bases; J trimming: 8 bases; junction bases outside the gene matches: 8. Germline loops: CDR1 MNHEY, CDR2 SVGAGI. CDR3 size: 15 residues. The CDR3 coding sequence is TGTGCCAGCATCCAGACTAGCGGGGGGAATCATGAGCAGTTCTTC. Amino acid sequence: CASIQTSGGNHEQFF.

This chain links TRBV6-4 with TRBJ2-1, with TRBD1 matching over 10 bases. CDR3 size: 16 residues. Germline loops: CDR1 MRHNA, CDR2 SNTAGT. With 3 bases clipped from V and 2 bases from J, the junction kept 4 bases outside the gene matches. The CDR3 DNA is TGTGCCAGCAGTGATTCCGGGACAGGGGCCTACAATGAGCAGTTCTTC. Protein sequence: CASSDSGTGAYNEQFF.

The chain joins TRBV23-1 to TRBJ1-1; no firm D call. TRBV23-1 is labeled an ORF, and its function is uncertain. There are 14 residues in the CDR3. V was shortened by 6 bases and J by 3 bases, with 14 bases between the two germline ends. CDR3 bases: TGCGCCAGCAGGGATACTACCCGGGACACTGAAGCTTTCTTT. Amino acids: CASRDTTRDTEAFF.

The chain links TRBV13 to TRBJ2-3; 7 bases line up with TRBD2. Germline V gene data show CDR1 as PRHDT and CDR2 as FYEKMQ (reference sequence). V gave up 5 bases and J gave up 2 bases; unmatched junction bases: 4. This CDR3 has 14 amino acids. The CDR3 region has the DNA TGTGCCAGCAGCCAGGGAGGGGTCACAGATACGCAGTATTTT. Translation: CASSQGGVTDTQYF. The whole variable domain, remainder taken from reference TRBV13 and TRBJ2-3, is AAGVIQSPRHLIKEKRETATLKCYPIPRHDTVYWYQQGPGQDPQFLISFYEKMQSDKGSIPDRFSAQQFSDYHSELNMSSLELGDSALYFCASSQGGVTDTQYFGPGTRLTVL.

In nucleotides, the CDR3 is TGTGCCAGCAGCCCTGAGACAGGGTCCTACGAGCAGTACTTC. Translating it yields CASSPETGSYEQYF. The chain employs TRBV6-5 and TRBJ2-7, with 7 bases fitting TRBD1. Germline V CDR1 and CDR2: MNHEY, SVGAGI. After removal of 6 bases from V and 1 base from J, the junction contained 6 bases not matched to a gene. The CDR3 contains 14 residues.

The chain has TRBV28 and TRBJ1-2; 9 nucleotides align to TRBD1. With 4 bases clipped from V and 2 bases from J, the junction kept 2 bases outside the gene matches. This CDR3 has 14 amino acids. Germline V CDR1 and CDR2: MDHEN, SYDVKM. The CDR3 DNA is TGTGCCAGCAGTTATGGACAGGGGAACTATGGCTACACCTTC. Its protein product is CASSYGQGNYGYTF.

The V and J genes are TRBV4-3 and TRBJ2-2; 16 nucleotides align to TRBD2. The CDR3 loop spans 20 amino acids. Germline V lookup: CDR1 LGHNA, CDR2 YSLEER. V dropped 4 bases and J dropped 5; count of bases not matched to a gene: 13. The CDR3 DNA reads TGCGCCAGCAGCCCCCGAATTGGGACTAGCGGGAGGGCCCCTACCGGGGAGCTGTTTTTT. Residues: CASSPRIGTSGRAPTGELFF.

This chain links TRBV9 with TRBJ2-1; 11 positions match TRBD2. Unmatched junction bases numbered 3, after V lost 4 bases and J lost 6 bases. Germline-derived CDR1 and CDR2 are SGDLS and YYNGEE. The CDR3 has 14 amino acids. The chain's CDR3 is CASSIAGGPNEQFF. The CDR3 DNA is TGTGCCAGCAGCATAGCGGGGGGGCCCAATGAGCAGTTCTTC.

This chain uses TRBV4-2 with TRBJ1-3; possibly TRBD1 for D (5 bases). Trimming took 0 bases from V and 0 from J, leaving 18 bases between them. CDR1 and CDR2 (germline): LGHNA, YNFKEQ. The CDR3 length is 19 residues. Here the CDR3 reads CASSQDLGADGFSGNTIYF. The CDR3 nucleotides are TGTGCCAGCAGCCAAGATCTAGGGGCAGACGGCTTCTCTGGAAACACCATATATTTT.

V usage is TRBV6-1 and J usage is TRBJ1-2, with D possibly TRBD1 on 5 matching bases. This CDR3 is built from 14 residues. The germline V and J ends were trimmed by 7 bases and 0 bases, with 12 bases remaining between them. The V gene's germline CDR1 is MNHNS and CDR2 SASEGT. CDR3 sequence reads: CASMMTEANYGYTF. In DNA form, the CDR3 reads TGTGCCAGCATGATGACAGAAGCTAACTATGGCTACACCTTC.

For the CDR3, the DNA is TGTGCCAGCAGCCGACAAGGACAGTGGAACACTGAAGCTTTCTTT. This gives the protein CASSRQGQWNTEAFF. The chain joins TRBV5-4 to TRBJ1-1; maybe TRBD1 (6 bases). This CDR3 has 15 residues. Per germline, CDR1 SGHNT and CDR2 YYREEE (reference sequence). V was clipped by 4 bases and J by 1 base, with 14 bases between them.

The chain couples TRBV6-5 to TRBJ2-1, with 12 bases fitting TRBD2. CDR1 MNHEY and CDR2 SVGAGI come from the germline V gene. Germline trimming cut 2 bases from V and 7 bases from J; bases unmatched to any gene: 3. The CDR3 has 15 amino acids. The CDR3 spells CASSYLAGGPNEQFF. The CDR3 DNA is TGTGCCAGCAGTTACCTAGCGGGGGGGCCGAATGAGCAGTTCTTC.